One sample yielded the 14 T cell receptor beta chains listed below, sequenced in a study of technical replicates of blood from a handful of donors. TCRdb's copy holds only in-frame clones and misses some; the assay was immunoSEQ multiplex PCR. This sample has about 83,000 clones, with 90% to 98% found just once. The sequenced material came from T cells isolated from PBMCs. Receptors were obtained from a human donor in good health.

The V gene is TRBV9, the J gene TRBJ2-1; no clear D. The germline V and J ends were trimmed by 0 bases and 7 bases, with 8 bases remaining between them. Germline lookup yields CDR1 SGDLS and CDR2 YYNGEE. This CDR3 has 13 amino acids. The CDR3 spells CASSVAGRNEQFF. CDR3 coding DNA: TGTGCCAGCAGCGTAGCTGGCAGAAATGAGCAGTTCTTC.

V usage is TRBV19 and J usage is TRBJ2-5, with 7 bases matching TRBD1. V shed 7 bases, J shed 3 bases, and the junction held 14 bases outside the gene matches. CDR1 LNHDA and CDR2 SQIVND come from the germline V gene (reference sequence). The CDR3 loop spans 16 amino acids. In nucleotides, the CDR3 is TGTGCCAGTAACCCGACAGGGATCCCCCTTGAAGAGACCCAGTACTTC. This gives the protein CASNPTGIPLEETQYF.

This chain uses TRBV18 with TRBJ1-3; possibly TRBD1 for D (6 bases). CDR1 and CDR2 from the germline V gene are KGHSH and LQKENI. The CDR3 extends over 17 amino acids. Trimming left V 3 bases short and J 3 bases short, with 18 bases between. CDR3 coding DNA: TGTGCCAGCTCACCTACAGGACAGCCCGGACGTGGAAACACCATATATTTT. This sequence encodes CASSPTGQPGRGNTIYF.

The CDR3 DNA reads as TGTGCCACCGATACTAGTTGGTCAGGAGGTGAGACCCAGTACTTC. Encoded protein: CATDTSWSGGETQYF. The V gene is TRBV15, the J gene TRBJ2-5; maybe TRBD2 (5 bases). V shed 8 bases and J shed 5 bases, with 21 bases lying between them. The germline V gene encodes CDR1 LNHNV and CDR2 YYDKDF (reference sequence). CDR3 length: 15 amino acids.

V usage is TRBV10-1 and J usage is TRBJ2-5; weak D call: TRBD2 (5 bases). Trimming took off 4 bases at V and 1 base at J, with 13 bases between the two ends. The CDR3 is made up of 15 amino acids. Per germline, CDR1 WNHNN and CDR2 SYGVQD (reference sequence). The CDR3: CASSGDGESQETQYF. CDR3 DNA: TGCGCCAGCAGTGGAGATGGGGAGAGCCAAGAGACCCAGTACTTC.

This clone has a single count. The V call is TRBV29-1, the J call TRBJ2-1, with 13 bases matching TRBD2. The CDR3 covers 13 residues. V shed 7 bases, J shed 9 bases, and the junction held 6 bases outside the gene matches. Germline CDR1 reads SQVTM; CDR2 reads ANQGSEA. CDR3 loop: CSAGLAGDIEQFF. The CDR3 coding sequence is TGCAGCGCTGGACTAGCGGGAGATATTGAGCAGTTCTTC.

The CDR3 sequence: CASSEAQGWELFF. CDR3 nucleotide sequence: TGTGCCAGCAGTGAAGCGCAGGGTTGGGAACTGTTTTTT. This chain uses TRBV6-1 with TRBJ1-4, with D possibly TRBD1 on 5 matching bases. The CDR3 spans 13 residues. V lost 0 bases and J lost 12, with 11 bases in between. CDR1 and CDR2 (germline): MNHNS, SASEGT.

The CDR3 DNA follows: TGTGCCAGCAGCCACCTTAAGGGGACAGGCGGCTATGGCTACACCTTC. This codes for CASSHLKGTGGYGYTF. The chain is built from TRBV11-2 and TRBJ1-2; 8 positions agree with TRBD1. Trimming at V came to 5 bases and at J to 4 bases, leaving 12 bases not matched to a gene. CDR1 and CDR2 (germline): SGHAT, FQNNGV. This CDR3 is built from 16 residues.

This clone was observed a single time. This chain uses TRBV5-4 with TRBJ2-3; 14 nucleotides align to TRBD2. The CDR3 sequence is 19 residues long. V trimming: 1 base; J trimming: 4 bases; junction bases outside the gene matches: 11. Germline V lookup: CDR1 SGHNT, CDR2 YYREEE (reference sequence). CDR3 region: CASSLPIWTSGGHADTQYF. The CDR3 DNA is TGTGCCAGCAGCTTGCCGATTTGGACTAGCGGGGGGCATGCAGATACGCAGTATTTT. The variable domain in full, with the rest retrieved from reference TRBV5-4 and TRBJ2-3, is ETGVTQSPTHLIKTRGQQVTLRCSSQSGHNTVSWYQQALGQGPQFIFQYYREEENGRGNFPPRFSGLQFPNYSSELNVNALELDDSALYLCASSLPIWTSGGHADTQYFGPGTRLTVL.

The V call is TRBV19, the J call TRBJ1-5; 8 nucleotides align to TRBD1. Germline CDR1 and CDR2: LNHDA and SQIVND (reference sequence). This CDR3 is 17 amino acids long. V lost 4 bases to trimming and J lost 8 bases; unmatched junction nucleotides: 16. CDR3: CASSTRFQRTGRKPQHF. In nucleotides, the CDR3 is TGTGCCAGTAGTACCCGCTTTCAGCGGACAGGGAGAAAGCCCCAGCATTTT.

This rearrangement joins TRBV30 to TRBJ2-7; 7 bases are shared with TRBD1. V lost 2 bases, J lost 0 bases, and 4 bases stayed unmatched. The CDR3 has 14 amino acids. The V gene's germline CDR1 is GTSNPN and CDR2 SVGIG (reference sequence). The chain's CDR3 is CAWSHGDSSYEQYF. The DNA for the CDR3 is TGTGCCTGGAGTCACGGGGACAGCTCCTACGAGCAGTACTTC.

The gene calls are TRBV11-3 and TRBJ2-5, with 10 nucleotides matching TRBD1. Germline trimming cut 5 bases from V and 3 bases from J; bases unmatched to any gene: 9. The CDR3 length is 16 residues. Per the germline V gene, CDR1 is SGHNT and CDR2 is YENEEA. For the CDR3, the DNA is TGTGCCAGCAGCCACGGGACAGGGGTGGGGAAAGAGACCCAGTACTTC. This gives the protein CASSHGTGVGKETQYF.

The J gene is TRBJ2-1, the V gene TRBV12-5; TRBD1 matches 9 bases. The CDR3 has 14 residues. J lost 5 bases, V lost 6 bases, and 5 bases had no gene match. Germline values: CDR1 LGHNT, CDR2 FRNRAP. In nucleotides, the CDR3 is TGTGCTAGTGGCCAACAGGGGGCGGACAATGAGCAGTTCTTC. Amino acid sequence: CASGQQGADNEQFF.

This chain uses TRBV9 with TRBJ2-1; 8 bases match TRBD2. V gave up 2 bases and J gave up 4 bases; unmatched junction bases: 8. CDR3 size: 16 residues. The germline V gene has CDR1 SGDLS and CDR2 YYNGEE. The CDR3 nucleotides read TGTGCCAGCAGCGTCGAATTAGCGGGACCTTACAATGAGCAGTTCTTC. It yields the protein CASSVELAGPYNEQFF.